The next 11 T cell receptor beta chains were all read from a single sample in a study of blood T cells in healthy people across ages. PCR was performed a second time for roughly 6 to 12 cycles using a sample-barcoded 5' primer and a J-beta primer mix. TCRdb reanalysed the 5' RACE reads using MiXCR and keeps one entry per CDR3 protein. The data hold over 1,500,000 distinct CDR3 sequences, with about 50% observed a single time. The sample was blood. These receptors were obtained from a woman aged 40 to 49 in good health.

This clonotype was recorded once. This sequence joins TRBV4-3 and TRBJ1-4; the D is unclear. This CDR3 is 13 amino acids long. Germline CDR1 is LGHNA and CDR2 is YSLEER. Deletions cut 1 base from V and 7 bases from J, with 7 bases between. The chain's CDR3 is CASSQVEGEKLFF. For the CDR3, the DNA is TGCGCCAGCAGCCAAGTGGAGGGTGAAAAACTGTTTTTT.

The chain has TRBV24-1 and TRBJ2-3; 8 bases align to TRBD1. V dropped 3 bases and J dropped 3; count of bases not matched to a gene: 4. The germline gives CDR1 KGHDR, CDR2 SFDVKD. The CDR3 is 15 residues long. CDR3 region: CATSDVGQGTDTQYF. CDR3 nucleotides: TGTGCCACCAGTGATGTAGGACAGGGTACAGATACGCAGTATTTT.

The V and J genes are TRBV3-1 and TRBJ2-5, with D maybe TRBD2 (6 bases). CDR3 length: 15 residues. Germline lookup yields CDR1 LGHDT and CDR2 YNNKEL (reference sequence). Trimming removed 6 bases from V and 0 bases from J, with 14 bases in between. CDR3: CASRGRGAYQETQYF. CDR3 in DNA: TGTGCCAGCAGGGGGCGCGGGGCGTACCAAGAGACCCAGTACTTC.

CDR3 residues: CSARDLTDTQYF. The CDR3 DNA reads as TGCAGTGCTAGAGATCTCACAGATACGCAGTATTTT. The chain recombines TRBV20-1 with TRBJ2-3; no clear D gene. This CDR3 is built from 12 residues. V was cut by 0 bases and J by 2 bases, with 3 bases left in between. CDR1 is DFQATT and CDR2 is SNEGSKA in the germline V gene (reference sequence).

This clonotype was seen a handful of times. The CDR3 reads CASSEGQGDLIEQYF. In DNA form, the CDR3 reads TGTGCCAGCAGCGAGGGACAGGGGGACCTTATCGAGCAGTACTTC. The chain carries TRBV2 and TRBJ2-7; TRBD1 matches 11 bases. CDR3 length: 15 amino acids. From germline, CDR1 is SNHLY and CDR2 FYNNEI. With V trimmed by 6 bases and J by 6 bases, 10 bases remained unmatched. Combining the CDR3 with reference TRBV2 and TRBJ2-7 gives the whole variable domain EPEVTQTPSHQVTQMGQEVILRCVPISNHLYFYWYRQILGQKVEFLVSFYNNEISEKSEIFDDQFSVERPDGSNFTLKIRSTKLEDSAMYFCASSEGQGDLIEQYFGPGTRLTVT.

The chain recombines TRBV5-1 with TRBJ2-1, with D perhaps TRBD2 (6 bases). V was pared by 1 base and J by 0 bases, with 11 bases between. This CDR3 is 16 amino acids long. Germline V gene data show CDR1 as SGHRS and CDR2 as YFSETQ. The CDR3 DNA sequence: TGCGCCAGCAGCTTGACGACTAGGAGCTCCTACAATGAGCAGTTCTTC. Translated: CASSLTTRSSYNEQFF. Full variable domain (missing parts from reference TRBV5-1 and TRBJ2-1): KAGVTQTPRYLIKTRGQQVTLSCSPISGHRSVSWYQQTPGQGLQFLFEYFSETQRNKGNFPGRFSGRQFSNSRSEMNVSTLELGDSALYLCASSLTTRSSYNEQFFGPGTRLTVL.

This clonotype was detected a few times. The rearrangement links TRBV21-1 to TRBJ2-3; TRBD1, the table's D call, was not compared with the DNA. TRBV21-1 is a documented pseudogene. CDR3 length: 18 amino acids. CDR3 region: CASSKGLRTGPSTDTQYF. The CDR3 DNA is TGTGCCAGCAGCAAAGGGCTCAGGACAGGACCGAGCACAGATACGCAGTATTTT.

This clonotype has more than one count but fewer than ten. The V call is TRBV29-1, the J call TRBJ1-4; maybe TRBD1 (5 bases). The CDR3 loop spans 12 amino acids. Deletions cut 6 bases from V and 12 bases from J, with 17 bases between. Germline CDR1 SQVTM, CDR2 ANQGSEA. In DNA form, the CDR3 reads TGCAGCGTCGCAGGGTCGGCAGTAGAACTGTTTTTT. Its protein is CSVAGSAVELFF.

J is TRBJ2-1 and V is TRBV12-1; the table's D call, TRBD2, was not checked against the DNA. TRBV12-1 is given as a pseudogene. This CDR3 is 17 amino acids long. In DNA, the CDR3 is TGTGCCAGCATCCTCTCCAGCAGGGTCCTCAACTACAATGAGCAGTTCTTC. Amino acid sequence: CASILSSRVLNYNEQFF.

This rearrangement joins TRBV5-1 to TRBJ2-1; unclear D gene. The length of the CDR3 is 14 residues. Germline V CDR1 and CDR2: SGHRS, YFSETQ. V was cut by 6 bases and J by 7 bases, with 17 bases left in between. The CDR3 DNA sequence: TGCGCCAGCACCCTGAATCTCATGGTGAATGAGCAGTTCTTC. It specifies CASTLNLMVNEQFF. The full variable domain, rest sourced from reference TRBV5-1 and TRBJ2-1, is KAGVTQTPRYLIKTRGQQVTLSCSPISGHRSVSWYQQTPGQGLQFLFEYFSETQRNKGNFPGRFSGRQFSNSRSEMNVSTLELGDSALYLCASTLNLMVNEQFFGPGTRLTVL.

The J gene is TRBJ2-7, the V gene TRBV7-2, with D perhaps matching TRBD1 or TRBD2 (5 bases each). Germline CDR1 is SGHTA and CDR2 is FQGNSA. CDR3 length: 18 residues. V dropped 0 bases and J dropped 0 bases, with 18 bases sitting between them. The CDR3 sequence is CASSLAQRGRASSYEQYF. CDR3 in DNA: TGTGCCAGCAGCTTAGCCCAGAGGGGAAGGGCGAGCTCCTACGAGCAGTACTTC.